This T cell receptor beta chain was sequenced for a study of blood T cell repertoires in COVID-19. Study as a whole: PBMCs, B-cell-depleted T cells, or T cells provided the cDNA or gDNA that made up the material.

This CDR3 has 13 residues. Deletions cut 7 bases from V and 6 bases from J, with 16 bases between. Germline V lookup: CDR1 MNHEY, CDR2 SVGAGI. Study processing details: Estimates of nucleated cell counts were drawn from the amplification of reference gene primers. TCRdb's table, derived via immunoSEQ multiplex PCR, lists solely in-frame clones and lacks some. That table gives V, J and clone size, and the DNA gave D and trimming. Counted here are roughly 73,000 clones, about 82% occurring once; the ten biggest clones make up under 2%. The rearrangement links TRBV6-5 to TRBJ2-7; D may be TRBD2 (5 bases). The clonotype was recovered from a woman aged 55-70 years with acute or convalescent COVID-19. The sample was peripheral blood. In DNA, the CDR3 is TGTGCCAGCACCGTCGGGGTCGGGGTCGAGCAGTACTTC. Encoded protein: CASTVGVGVEQYF.